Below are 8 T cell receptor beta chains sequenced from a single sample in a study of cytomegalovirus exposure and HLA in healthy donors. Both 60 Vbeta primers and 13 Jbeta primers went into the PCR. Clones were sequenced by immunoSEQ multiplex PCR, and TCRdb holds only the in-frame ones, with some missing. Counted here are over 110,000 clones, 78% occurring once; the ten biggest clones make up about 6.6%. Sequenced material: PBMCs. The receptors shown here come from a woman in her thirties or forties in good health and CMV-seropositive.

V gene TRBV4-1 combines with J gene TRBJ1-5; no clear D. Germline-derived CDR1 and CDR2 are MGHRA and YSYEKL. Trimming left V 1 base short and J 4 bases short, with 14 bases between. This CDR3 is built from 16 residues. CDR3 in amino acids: CASSQAVGPSNQPQHF. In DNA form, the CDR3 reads TGCGCCAGCAGCCAAGCGGTTGGTCCCTCAAATCAGCCCCAGCATTTT.

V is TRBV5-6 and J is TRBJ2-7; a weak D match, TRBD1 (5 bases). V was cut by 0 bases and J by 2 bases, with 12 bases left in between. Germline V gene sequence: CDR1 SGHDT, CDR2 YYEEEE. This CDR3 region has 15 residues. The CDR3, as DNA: TGTGCCAGCAGCTTGGGGGGCCTACTAACCTACGAGCAGTACTTC. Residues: CASSLGGLLTYEQYF. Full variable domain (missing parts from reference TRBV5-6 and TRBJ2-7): DAGVTQSPTHLIKTRGQQVTLRCSPKSGHDTVSWYQQALGQGPQFIFQYYEEEERQRGNFPDRFSGHQFPNYSSELNVNALLLGDSALYLCASSLGGLLTYEQYFGPGTRLTVT.

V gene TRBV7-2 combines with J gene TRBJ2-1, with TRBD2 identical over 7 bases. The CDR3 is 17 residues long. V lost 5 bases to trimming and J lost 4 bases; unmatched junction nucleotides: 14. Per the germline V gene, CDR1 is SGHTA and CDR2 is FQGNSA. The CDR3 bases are TGTGCCAGCAGCCGAAGACCGGGAGGACATGGATACAATGAGCAGTTCTTC. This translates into CASSRRPGGHGYNEQFF.

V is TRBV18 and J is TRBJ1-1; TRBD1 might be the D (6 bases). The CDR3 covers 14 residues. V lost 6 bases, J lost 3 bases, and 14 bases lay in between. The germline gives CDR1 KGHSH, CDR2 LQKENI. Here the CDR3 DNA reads TGTGCCAGCTCCGGGGGGCTAAGCGACACTGAAGCTTTCTTT. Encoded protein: CASSGGLSDTEAFF.

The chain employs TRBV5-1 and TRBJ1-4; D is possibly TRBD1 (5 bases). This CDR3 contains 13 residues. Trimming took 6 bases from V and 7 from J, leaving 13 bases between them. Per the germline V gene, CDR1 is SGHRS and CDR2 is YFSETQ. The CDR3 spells CASKWGGSEKLFF. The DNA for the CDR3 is TGCGCCAGCAAGTGGGGGGGGAGTGAAAAACTGTTTTTT. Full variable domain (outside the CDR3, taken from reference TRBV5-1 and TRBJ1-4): KAGVTQTPRYLIKTRGQQVTLSCSPISGHRSVSWYQQTPGQGLQFLFEYFSETQRNKGNFPGRFSGRQFSNSRSEMNVSTLELGDSALYLCASKWGGSEKLFFGSGTQLSVL.

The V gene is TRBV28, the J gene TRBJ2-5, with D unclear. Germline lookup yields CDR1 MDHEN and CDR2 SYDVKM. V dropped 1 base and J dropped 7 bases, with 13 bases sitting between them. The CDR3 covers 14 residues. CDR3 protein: CASSLSAPRGTQYF. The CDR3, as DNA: TGTGCCAGCAGTTTATCTGCTCCAAGAGGGACCCAGTACTTC.

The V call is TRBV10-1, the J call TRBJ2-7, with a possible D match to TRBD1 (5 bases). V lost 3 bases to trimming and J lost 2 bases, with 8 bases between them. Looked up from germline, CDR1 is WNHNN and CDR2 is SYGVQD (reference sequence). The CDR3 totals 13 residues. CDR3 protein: CASSDGQAYEQYF. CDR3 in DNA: TGCGCCAGCAGTGACGGACAAGCCTACGAGCAGTACTTC.

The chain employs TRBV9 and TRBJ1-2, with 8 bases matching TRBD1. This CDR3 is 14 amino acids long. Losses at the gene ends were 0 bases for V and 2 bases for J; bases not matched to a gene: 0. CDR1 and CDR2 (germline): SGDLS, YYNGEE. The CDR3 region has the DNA TGTGCCAGCAGCGTAGGGACAGGGAACTATGGCTACACCTTC. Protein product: CASSVGTGNYGYTF.